These 9 T cell receptor beta chains were sequenced from one sample in a study of identical twins. In TCRdb, the 5' RACE reads were re-called with MiXCR into one record per CDR3 protein. The sample yields 690,000 or so distinct CDR3 sequences, 8% to 9% seen once. This sample was shared with a second study, whose subject was yellow fever vaccine responses in identical twins.

The sample comprised PBMCs. These receptors were taken from a woman aged 18-29 years in good health.

This clonotype appeared many times. This chain uses TRBV20-1 with TRBJ2-1, with D possibly being TRBD2 (6 bases). V lost 6 bases and J lost 15, with 24 bases in between. CDR1 DFQATT and CDR2 SNEGSKA come from the germline V gene (reference sequence). The CDR3 is 13 amino acids. The CDR3 DNA follows: TGCAGTGCCTTACCAGATGCCGGCACTAGCATGTTCTTC. Its translation: CSALPDAGTSMFF.

V usage is TRBV29-1 and J usage is TRBJ2-1; 7 bases are a match to TRBD2. CDR1 SQVTM and CDR2 ANQGSEA come from the germline V gene. The CDR3 has 11 amino acids. Trimming took 6 bases from V and 6 from J; bases not matched to a gene: 2. CDR3 protein: CSVSGINEQFF. In DNA form, the CDR3 reads TGCAGCGTGAGCGGGATCAATGAGCAGTTCTTC.

The chain carries TRBV28 and TRBJ2-1; D ambiguous. The CDR3 spans 13 residues. The germline V gene encodes CDR1 MDHEN and CDR2 SYDVKM. Trimming took 5 bases from V and 4 from J, leaving 9 bases between them. The CDR3 nucleotides read TGTGCCAGCAGTGTCCAGGTTTACAATGAGCAGTTCTTC. It is translated as CASSVQVYNEQFF.

The sample holds many counts of this clonotype. The chain links TRBV20-1 to TRBJ2-1, with TRBD1 identical over 8 bases. The V gene's germline CDR1 is DFQATT and CDR2 SNEGSKA (reference sequence). There are 13 residues in the CDR3. After removal of 3 bases from V and 9 bases from J, the junction contained 7 bases not matched to a gene. The CDR3 here is CSARVGGTGEQFF. As DNA, the CDR3 is TGCAGTGCTAGGGTGGGCGGGACAGGTGAGCAGTTCTTC.

The chain has TRBV7-9 and TRBJ1-1; TRBD1 might be the D (6 bases). This CDR3 has 15 residues. In germline, CDR1 is SEHNR, CDR2 FQNEAQ (reference sequence). The V gene lost 5 bases and the J gene lost 6 bases, with 19 bases spanning the gap. The CDR3 nucleotides are TGTGCCAGCAGCCAACTAGAGGGGGTAACGGCTGAAGCTTTCTTT. Translation gives CASSQLEGVTAEAFF.

V usage is TRBV11-2 and J usage is TRBJ2-2; D call uncertain. The germline V and J ends were trimmed by 3 bases and 7 bases, with 18 bases remaining between them. Germline CDR1 reads SGHAT; CDR2 reads FQNNGV. This CDR3 spans 16 amino acids. Here the CDR3 reads CASSFIEWRTDGELFF. The CDR3 nucleotides are TGTGCCAGCAGCTTTATCGAGTGGCGAACGGACGGGGAGCTGTTTTTT.

The CDR3 region has the DNA TGTGCCAGCAACATAGGGGGAAATGAGCAGTTCTTC. This gives the protein CASNIGGNEQFF. The genes are TRBV7-2 and TRBJ2-1, with D possibly being TRBD1 (6 bases). CDR1 and CDR2 (germline): SGHTA, FQGNSA. This CDR3 contains 12 residues. Deletions cut 7 bases from V and 7 bases from J, with 11 bases between.

This clonotype has just a few counts. The chain couples TRBV20-1 to TRBJ2-5; D is possibly TRBD1 or TRBD2 (5 bases each). Germline CDR1 is DFQATT and CDR2 is SNEGSKA (reference sequence). The germline V and J ends were trimmed by 3 bases and 9 bases, with 20 bases remaining between them. The CDR3 covers 14 residues. Here the CDR3 reads CSASYFVGVAAQYF. CDR3 bases: TGCAGTGCTAGCTACTTTGTGGGGGTGGCGGCCCAGTACTTC.

V is TRBV28 and J is TRBJ2-1; 8 nucleotides align to TRBD2. The CDR3 totals 15 residues. Germline CDR1 reads MDHEN; CDR2 reads SYDVKM. V lost 7 bases to trimming and J lost 5 bases; unmatched junction nucleotides: 10. For the CDR3, the DNA is TGTGCCAGCACACTCCCGGGACTAGGGGACAATGAGCAGTTCTTC. Its translation is CASTLPGLGDNEQFF.